The 15 T cell receptor beta chains below come from one sample, sequenced in a study of T-cell memory formation after mild COVID-19. TCRdb re-derived calls from the 5' RACE reads in MiXCR, one entry per CDR3 protein. The sample lists roughly 250,000 distinct CDR3 sequences, 15% to 20% occurring once. The sequenced sample consisted of PBMCs or a T cell subset sorted from them (not recorded which). The receptors originated from a man between 18 and 29 years old who had mild COVID-19 (a few samples of this study predate the infection). Cell type and time point are not known.

This clonotype came up many times. The chain employs TRBV7-3 and TRBJ1-1; D not certain. The V end was cut by 1 base, the J end by 1 base, with 10 bases between. CDR1 and CDR2 from the germline V gene are SGHTA and FQGTGA. The CDR3 runs 15 residues. The CDR3 protein is CASSLSLGANTEAFF. CDR3 bases: TGTGCCAGCAGCTTAAGTTTAGGAGCGAACACTGAAGCTTTCTTT.

The chain recombines TRBV20-1 with TRBJ1-1; D unresolved. This CDR3 is 13 amino acids long. Trimming took 6 bases from V and 1 from J, leaving 12 bases between them. Germline CDR1 reads DFQATT; CDR2 reads SNEGSKA (reference sequence). CDR3 coding DNA: TGCAGTGCCACCCTGAGGTCGAACACTGAAGCTTTCTTT. Its protein product is CSATLRSNTEAFF.

The CDR3 loop is CASIGSGADNSPLHF. The CDR3 coding sequence is TGTGCCAGCATTGGGTCGGGGGCAGATAATTCACCCCTCCACTTT. The chain joins TRBV28 to TRBJ1-6; D is perhaps TRBD1 (6 bases). The germline V and J ends were trimmed by 7 bases and 5 bases, with 15 bases remaining between them. The CDR3 sequence is 15 residues long. Per germline, CDR1 MDHEN and CDR2 SYDVKM.

The CDR3 spells CATRQGNTDTQYF. CDR3 nucleotide sequence: TGTGCCACCAGACAGGGCAATACAGATACGCAGTATTTT. The chain joins TRBV24-1 to TRBJ2-3, with a possible D match to TRBD1 (6 bases). Trimming pared 7 bases from V and 3 bases from J, leaving 10 bases between. This CDR3 is built from 13 residues. Germline-derived CDR1 and CDR2 are KGHDR and SFDVKD.

This clonotype was picked up many times. This chain joins TRBV7-7 and TRBJ2-1; D gene ambiguous. Germline V gives CDR1 SSHAT, CDR2 FNYEAQ (reference sequence). CDR3 length equals 14 residues. V lost 1 base to trimming and J lost 5 bases, with 9 bases between them. The DNA for the CDR3 is TGTGCCAGCAGCTTAGGGCGGAGTAACAATGAGCAGTTCTTC. Its translation: CASSLGRSNNEQFF. Combining the CDR3 with reference TRBV7-7 and TRBJ2-1 gives the whole variable domain GAGVSQSPRYKVTKRGQDVTLRCDPISSHATLYWYQQALGQGPEFLTYFNYEAQPDKSGLPSDRFSAERPEGSISTLTIQRTEQRDSAMYRCASSLGRSNNEQFFGPGTRLTVL.

This clonotype was recorded at least ten times. The V and J genes are TRBV5-1 and TRBJ1-1; TRBD1 might be the D (5 bases). CDR3 length equals 13 residues. Trimming left V 0 bases short and J 6 bases short, with 9 bases between. Germline CDR1 SGHRS, CDR2 YFSETQ. The CDR3 reads CASSLDPTAEAFF. The CDR3 nucleotides read TGCGCCAGCAGCTTGGATCCGACAGCTGAAGCTTTCTTT.

The V call is TRBV2, the J call TRBJ1-2; TRBD1 matches 8 bases. The trim removed 3 bases at V and 4 bases at J, leaving 7 bases unmatched. The germline V gene encodes CDR1 SNHLY and CDR2 FYNNEI. The CDR3 is 15 residues long. The CDR3: CASSDPGQELYGYTF. For the CDR3, the DNA is TGTGCCAGCAGTGACCCGGGACAGGAACTCTATGGCTACACCTTC.

There are a few counts of this clonotype. This chain joins TRBV5-6 and TRBJ2-5; 7 positions match TRBD1. Germline V lookup: CDR1 SGHDT, CDR2 YYEEEE. The CDR3 loop spans 14 amino acids. J was trimmed by 4 bases and V by 1 base; bases with no gene match: 4. CDR3 sequence (DNA): TGTGCCAGCAGCTTGCAGGCAGGGGGAGAGACCCAGTACTTC. It is translated as CASSLQAGGETQYF.

The chain has TRBV12-3 or TRBV12-4 and TRBJ1-5; D unresolved. V was clipped by 6 bases and J by 7 bases, with 19 bases between them. This CDR3 comprises 15 residues. In nucleotides, the CDR3 is TGTGCCAGCAGCGAATCTACATTACGCGCCCAGCCCCAGCATTTT. Translation: CASSESTLRAQPQHF.

The chain uses TRBV3-1 and TRBJ2-1, with TRBD1 matching 9 bases. The CDR3 spans 13 residues. The germline V gene encodes CDR1 LGHDT and CDR2 YNNKEL (reference sequence). The V segment lost 4 bases and the J segment 8 bases; nucleotides outside the gene matches: 3. CDR3 protein: CASSRDRAHEQFF. The CDR3 region has the DNA TGTGCCAGCAGCCGGGACAGGGCCCATGAGCAGTTCTTC.

The chain uses TRBV9 and TRBJ1-5, with D possibly TRBD1 on 6 matching bases. Germline V gene sequence: CDR1 SGDLS, CDR2 YYNGEE. The germline V and J ends were trimmed by 3 bases and 9 bases, with 16 bases remaining between them. The CDR3 is made up of 14 amino acids. CDR3 loop: CASSGGDTASPQHF. DNA of the CDR3: TGTGCCAGCAGCGGCGGGGACACAGCCTCGCCCCAGCATTTT.

This clonotype has a handful of counts. V usage is TRBV20-1 and J usage is TRBJ2-1, with D hard to call. CDR3 length: 11 residues. The germline V gene has CDR1 DFQATT and CDR2 SNEGSKA (reference sequence). V dropped 6 bases and J dropped 5 bases, with 8 bases sitting between them. In nucleotides, the CDR3 is TGCAGTGCCCAGAAGCACAATGAGCAGTTCTTC. This translates into CSAQKHNEQFF.

The DNA of the CDR3 is TGTGCCAGCTCACCTTTGAGGACAGGAAAAACAGAGGAAAGTGAAAAACTGTTTTTT. Protein sequence: CASSPLRTGKTEESEKLFF. This chain joins TRBV18 and TRBJ1-4; 7 bases match TRBD1. Losses at the gene ends were 3 bases for V and 7 bases for J; bases not matched to a gene: 20. The length of the CDR3 is 19 residues. The germline gives CDR1 KGHSH, CDR2 LQKENI.

This chain links TRBV11-1 with TRBJ2-3, with 8 bases identical to TRBD2. V gave up 5 bases and J gave up 2 bases; unmatched junction bases: 9. The CDR3 spans 16 residues. Germline V gene sequence: CDR1 SGHAT, CDR2 FQDESV (reference sequence). In nucleotides, the CDR3 is TGTGCCAGCAGCAAAGGGACTAGTTTATCCACAGATACGCAGTATTTT. Its translation: CASSKGTSLSTDTQYF.

In its sample, this clonotype was seen many times. The V gene is TRBV5-1, the J gene TRBJ1-4, with 7 bases that match TRBD1. From germline, CDR1 is SGHRS and CDR2 YFSETQ. This CDR3 has 16 residues. Trimming at V came to 4 bases and at J to 5 bases, leaving 11 bases not matched to a gene. The CDR3 nucleotides read TGCGCCAGCAGCCTTCAAGAAGGGGGCGCAAATGAAAAACTGTTTTTT. Residues: CASSLQEGGANEKLFF.